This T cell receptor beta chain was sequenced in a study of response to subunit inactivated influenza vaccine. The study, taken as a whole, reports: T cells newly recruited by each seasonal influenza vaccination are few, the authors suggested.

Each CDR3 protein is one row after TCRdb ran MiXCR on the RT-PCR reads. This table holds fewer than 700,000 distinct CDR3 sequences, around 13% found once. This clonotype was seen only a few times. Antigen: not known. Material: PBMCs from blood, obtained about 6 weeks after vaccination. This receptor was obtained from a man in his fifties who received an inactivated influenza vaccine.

The CDR3, as DNA: TGCGCCAGCAGCGAGGGACTAGCGGGGACGAACACCGGGGAGCTGTTTTTT. This gives the protein CASSEGLAGTNTGELFF. The chain combines TRBV5-1 with TRBJ2-2; 13 bases fit TRBD2. Germline lookup yields CDR1 SGHRS and CDR2 YFSETQ. The CDR3 length is 17 residues. V shed 4 bases, J shed 0 bases, and the junction held 3 bases outside the gene matches.